The 24 T cell receptor beta chains below come from one sample, sequenced in a study of blood T cell repertoires in COVID-19. The repertoire was sequenced with immunoSEQ multiplex PCR; TCRdb's copy has only in-frame clones and lacks some. The sample includes about 180,000 clones, about 81% of them seen just once. Input material: peripheral blood. The receptors come from a woman older than 75 with COVID-19, enrolled during active disease.

The chain employs TRBV19 and TRBJ2-7, with 7 bases that match TRBD1. V gave up 4 bases and J gave up 0 bases; unmatched junction bases: 9. The CDR3 is 16 amino acids. Looked up from germline, CDR1 is LNHDA and CDR2 is SQIVND (reference sequence). Here the CDR3 reads CASSNQQGRSSYEQYF. The CDR3 DNA reads as TGTGCCAGTAGTAACCAACAGGGGCGAAGCTCCTACGAGCAGTACTTC.

This rearrangement joins TRBV5-1 to TRBJ2-7; 9 bases align to TRBD1. Germline lookup yields CDR1 SGHRS and CDR2 YFSETQ. V was clipped by 4 bases and J by 3 bases; unmatched bases: 8. The CDR3 is 15 residues long. This chain's CDR3 is CASSPGQGANYEQYF. In nucleotides, the CDR3 is TGCGCCAGCAGCCCGGGACAGGGCGCGAACTACGAGCAGTACTTC.

The rearrangement links TRBV9 to TRBJ2-7; 12 bases match TRBD2. The V and J ends lost 4 bases and 1 base, in that order; junction bases with no gene match: 18. This CDR3 contains 20 residues. From germline, CDR1 is SGDLS and CDR2 YYNGEE. DNA for the CDR3: TGTGCCAGCAGCCCAGCCCCGCAGGGGTCCCTAGCGGGAGGGTCCTACGAGCAGTACTTC. It codes for CASSPAPQGSLAGGSYEQYF.

The V and J genes are TRBV11-3 and TRBJ2-7; a weak D match, TRBD1 (5 bases). The V gene lost 4 bases and the J gene lost 5 bases, with 18 bases spanning the gap. CDR3 length: 15 amino acids. Germline V gene data show CDR1 as SGHNT and CDR2 as YENEEA. CDR3 in amino acids: CASSSNFGHQNEQYF. The DNA of the CDR3 is TGTGCCAGCAGCTCAAACTTCGGACATCAGAACGAGCAGTACTTC.

The CDR3 spells CATSDTGLSTDTQYF. As DNA, the CDR3 is TGTGCCACCAGTGATACGGGACTAAGCACAGATACGCAGTATTTT. The chain combines TRBV24-1 with TRBJ2-3; TRBD2 aligns across 7 bases. The CDR3 has 15 amino acids. Germline assignment: CDR1 KGHDR and CDR2 SFDVKD. With 3 bases clipped from V and 0 bases from J, the junction kept 2 bases outside the gene matches.

This clone was observed a single time. The V and J genes are TRBV28 and TRBJ2-7; tentatively, D is TRBD1 (6 bases). Trimming took 5 bases from V and 0 from J, leaving 8 bases between them. Per germline, CDR1 MDHEN and CDR2 SYDVKM. The CDR3 has 13 amino acids. The CDR3 DNA sequence: TGTGCCAGCAGTGGGGACATCTCCTACGAGCAGTACTTC. Protein sequence: CASSGDISYEQYF.

This chain joins TRBV4-2 and TRBJ2-3; TRBD2 aligns across 10 bases. The CDR3 spans 17 residues. V shed 0 bases, J shed 5 bases, and the junction held 8 bases outside the gene matches. CDR1 is LGHNA and CDR2 is YNFKEQ in the germline V gene. CDR3 in amino acids: CASSQEEGLANGDTQYF. The CDR3 bases are TGTGCCAGCAGCCAAGAGGAGGGACTAGCGAATGGAGATACGCAGTATTTT.

The chain's CDR3 is CASSPTGTGDEQYF. The DNA for the CDR3 is TGTGCCAGCTCACCCACCGGGACAGGGGACGAGCAGTACTTC. V usage is TRBV18 and J usage is TRBJ2-7; TRBD1 matches 10 bases. The CDR3 has 14 residues. The J segment lost 5 bases and the V segment lost 3 bases, leaving 4 bases of the junction unmatched. The germline CDR1 and CDR2 sequences are KGHSH and LQKENI.

This chain joins TRBV6-5 and TRBJ2-5, with 7 bases fitting TRBD1. The CDR3 is 15 residues long. Per germline, CDR1 MNHEY and CDR2 SVGAGI. The V and J ends lost 6 bases and 1 base, in that order; junction bases with no gene match: 8. CDR3 sequence: CASSANWDSQETQYF. In DNA form, the CDR3 reads TGTGCCAGCAGCGCCAATTGGGACAGCCAAGAGACCCAGTACTTC.

This clone was counted only a few times. The chain combines TRBV2 with TRBJ1-1; D not certain. Germline-derived CDR1 and CDR2 are SNHLY and FYNNEI. Trimming took 3 bases from V and 1 from J, leaving 12 bases between them. The CDR3 has 15 residues. The CDR3 here is CASSELSTENTEAFF. The CDR3 nucleotides are TGTGCCAGCAGTGAGCTTTCCACAGAGAACACTGAAGCTTTCTTT.

This clone has only a few counts. The CDR3 region has the DNA TGTGCCAGCAGCGAAGCTACAGGGGGGGGTAGCAATCAGCCCCAGCATTTT. This sequence encodes CASSEATGGGSNQPQHF. J is TRBJ1-5 and V is TRBV28, with TRBD1 identical over 8 bases. The CDR3 has 17 amino acids. Germline values: CDR1 MDHEN, CDR2 SYDVKM. The junction had 10 bases not matched to a gene; V was cut back by 6 bases and J by 0 bases.

V usage is TRBV19 and J usage is TRBJ2-5; perhaps TRBD1 as D (6 bases). The CDR3 is 15 amino acids. V was shortened by 3 bases and J by 5 bases, with 16 bases between the two germline ends. Germline lookup yields CDR1 LNHDA and CDR2 SQIVND (reference sequence). The CDR3 spells CASSMNRDRGETQYF. Here the CDR3 DNA reads TGTGCCAGTAGTATGAACAGGGATCGTGGGGAGACCCAGTACTTC.

The V call is TRBV19, the J call TRBJ2-2; weak D call: TRBD2 (6 bases). From germline, CDR1 is LNHDA and CDR2 SQIVND (reference sequence). V lost 3 bases to trimming and J lost 4 bases, with 12 bases between them. The CDR3 runs to 15 residues. The CDR3 reads CASSISGARTGELFF. In nucleotides, the CDR3 is TGTGCCAGTAGTATTTCGGGAGCGCGCACCGGGGAGCTGTTTTTT.

V is TRBV19 and J is TRBJ1-5, with D possibly TRBD1 on 5 matching bases. Trimming took off 4 bases at V and 3 bases at J, with 13 bases between the two ends. The germline gives CDR1 LNHDA, CDR2 SQIVND (reference sequence). This CDR3 comprises 15 residues. The CDR3 coding sequence is TGTGCCAGTAGTAAGGGGTTTCGGCCCAATCAGCCCCAGCATTTT. Translation gives CASSKGFRPNQPQHF. The full variable domain, rest sourced from reference TRBV19 and TRBJ1-5, is DGGITQSPKYLFRKEGQNVTLSCEQNLNHDAMYWYRQDPGQGLRLIYYSQIVNDFQKGDIAEGYSVSREKKESFPLTVTSAQKNPTAFYLCASSKGFRPNQPQHFGDGTRLSIL.

In DNA, the CDR3 is TGTGCCAGCAGCCAAGTGGACAGGGCTGATTCACCCCTCCACTTT. Protein: CASSQVDRADSPLHF. The chain is built from TRBV4-2 and TRBJ1-6, with 8 bases lining up with TRBD1. This CDR3 region has 15 residues. V was pared by 1 base and J by 8 bases, with 4 bases of the junction left unmatched. Germline CDR1 is LGHNA and CDR2 is YNFKEQ.

The V gene is TRBV5-1, the J gene TRBJ1-1; D not resolved. V lost 4 bases, J lost 4 bases, and 14 bases lay in between. Germline assignment: CDR1 SGHRS and CDR2 YFSETQ. The CDR3 has 14 amino acids. The CDR3 sequence: CASSTDTGGTEAFF. The CDR3 region has the DNA TGCGCCAGCAGCACAGACACGGGAGGCACTGAAGCTTTCTTT.

This clone has only one observation. The V and J genes are TRBV15 and TRBJ2-1; TRBD2 matches at 11 bases. The germline V gene encodes CDR1 LNHNV and CDR2 YYDKDF (reference sequence). The ends lost 1 base at V and 3 bases at J; junction bases unmatched: 2. The CDR3 has 16 residues. CDR3 sequence: CATSRGLAGYYNEQFF. In nucleotides, the CDR3 is TGTGCCACCAGCAGAGGACTAGCGGGGTACTACAATGAGCAGTTCTTC.

The chain combines TRBV28 with TRBJ2-7; D gene ambiguous. Trimming took off 3 bases at V and 6 bases at J, with 6 bases between the two ends. Germline V gene data show CDR1 as MDHEN and CDR2 as SYDVKM. The CDR3 runs to 11 residues. CDR3 coding DNA: TGTGCCAGCAGTTTTGGCGGCGAGCAGTACTTC. It codes for CASSFGGEQYF.

This chain connects TRBV4-2 to TRBJ1-1; D gene ambiguous. Between the trimmed V and J ends, which lost 1 base and 1 base, there was a span of 13 bases. CDR3 length: 16 amino acids. CDR1 is LGHNA, CDR2 YNFKEQ, per germline. The DNA for the CDR3 is TGTGCCAGCAGCCAAGGCCCATGGCAGAAGAACACTGAAGCTTTCTTT. This gives the protein CASSQGPWQKNTEAFF.

The chain is built from TRBV19 and TRBJ1-1, with 8 bases identical to TRBD1. The CDR3 loop spans 17 amino acids. V was pared by 6 bases and J by 6 bases, with 18 bases of the junction left unmatched. Germline-derived CDR1 and CDR2 are LNHDA and SQIVND (reference sequence). This chain's CDR3 is CASRTDRSGGVAPEAFF. Written as DNA, the CDR3 is TGTGCCAGTAGGACCGATAGGTCAGGGGGCGTAGCCCCTGAAGCTTTCTTT. Together with reference TRBV19 and TRBJ1-1, the CDR3 gives the full variable domain: DGGITQSPKYLFRKEGQNVTLSCEQNLNHDAMYWYRQDPGQGLRLIYYSQIVNDFQKGDIAEGYSVSREKKESFPLTVTSAQKNPTAFYLCASRTDRSGGVAPEAFFGQGTRLTVV.

The chain is built from TRBV3-1 (or the pseudogene TRBV3-2) and TRBJ1-2; 9 bases agree with TRBD1. The CDR3 is made up of 16 amino acids. The germline CDR1 and CDR2 sequences are LGHDT and YNNKEL (reference sequence). V trimming: 1 base; J trimming: 5 bases; junction bases outside the gene matches: 8. CDR3 DNA: TGTGCCAGCAGCCAAGCGTTCGACAGGGGGGGATATGGCTACACCTTC. Protein: CASSQAFDRGGYGYTF.

This clone has only a few counts. The chain recombines TRBV3-1 (or the pseudogene TRBV3-2) with TRBJ1-2, with D possibly matching TRBD1 (6 bases). Germline assignment: CDR1 LGHDT and CDR2 YNNKEL (reference sequence). V lost 4 bases and J 4 bases, leaving 10 bases between the germline ends. The CDR3 consists of 13 residues. The CDR3 bases are TGTGCCAGCAGCCGACAGGAGGCCTATGGCTACACCTTC. Protein product: CASSRQEAYGYTF.

V usage is TRBV3-1 (or the pseudogene TRBV3-2) and J usage is TRBJ2-3; 9 bases are shared with TRBD2. The CDR3 runs to 18 residues. V shed 1 base and J 4 bases; nucleotides not matched to a gene: 12. Germline V gene lookup returns CDR1 LGHDT and CDR2 YNNKEL (reference sequence). The CDR3 sequence is CASSQGGWRGGWADTQYF. The CDR3 DNA follows: TGTGCCAGCAGCCAAGGTGGTTGGCGGGGGGGCTGGGCAGATACGCAGTATTTT.

This chain joins TRBV27 and TRBJ2-5; D possibly corresponds to TRBD2 (6 bases). The germline V gene has CDR1 MNHEY and CDR2 SMNVEV (reference sequence). Trimming removed 6 bases at V and 2 bases at J, with 13 bases between. The CDR3 has 14 residues. In DNA form, the CDR3 reads TGTGCCAGCAGCCGACGGGGGAGACAAGAGACCCAGTACTTC. It codes for CASSRRGRQETQYF.